This passage covers 19 T cell receptor beta chains from one sample sequenced in a study of shared clonotypes between healthy human individuals. TCRdb's copy holds only in-frame clones and misses some; the assay was immunoSEQ multiplex PCR. The table lists about 1.5 million clones, roughly 96% of them singletons. Sequenced sample: naive CD4+ T cells sorted from blood. Subset of the sample: CD45RA+ positively selected. The receptor set was obtained from a man aged 25 to 40 in good health.

This chain's CDR3 is CAWTQSRHQETQYF. The CDR3 nucleotides are TGTGCCTGGACCCAGAGTAGGCACCAAGAGACCCAGTACTTC. This chain joins TRBV30 and TRBJ2-5; D not certain. V gave up 4 bases and J gave up 0 bases, with 12 bases separating them. The CDR3 spans 14 residues. Germline CDR1 is GTSNPN and CDR2 is SVGIG (reference sequence).

The genes are TRBV29-1 and TRBJ2-5; TRBD1 is a possible D gene (6 bases). Germline values: CDR1 SQVTM, CDR2 ANQGSEA. V lost 7 bases and J 5 bases, leaving 14 bases between the germline ends. The CDR3 length is 12 residues. The CDR3 DNA reads TGCAGCGGCGAGGGGGTGGGGGAGACCCAGTACTTC. Encoded protein: CSGEGVGETQYF.

This clone was counted once. The chain combines TRBV5-1 with TRBJ1-1; D is perhaps TRBD1 (6 bases). The CDR3 contains 13 residues. Germline V lookup: CDR1 SGHRS, CDR2 YFSETQ. V lost 2 bases and J 6 bases, leaving 11 bases between the germline ends. The CDR3 DNA reads as TGCGCCAGCAGCTTTTCAGGGGCCGCTGAAGCTTTCTTT. This sequence encodes CASSFSGAAEAFF.

This chain links TRBV28 with TRBJ2-7; no clear D gene. Trimming stripped 6 bases from V and 2 bases from J, with 8 bases between. The germline gives CDR1 MDHEN, CDR2 SYDVKM. The CDR3 contains 12 residues. This CDR3 is CASSPIAYEQYF. In DNA, the CDR3 is TGTGCCAGCAGCCCCATAGCCTACGAGCAGTACTTC.

The chain uses TRBV5-1 and TRBJ2-3; TRBD2 aligns across 11 bases. This CDR3 contains 14 residues. V gave up 5 bases and J gave up 5 bases; unmatched junction bases: 4. The germline V gene encodes CDR1 SGHRS and CDR2 YFSETQ. Here the CDR3 DNA reads TGCGCCAGCAGGATAGCGGGAGGGCAAGATACGCAGTATTTT. Protein: CASRIAGGQDTQYF.

The rearrangement uses TRBV7-3 and TRBJ2-2, with TRBD1 matching over 10 bases. Germline V CDR1 and CDR2: SGHTA, FQGTGA. Losses at the gene ends were 5 bases for V and 7 bases for J; bases not matched to a gene: 7. The CDR3 sequence is 15 residues long. The CDR3 coding sequence is TGTGCCAGCAGCCCGACAGGGGGCGAATACGGGGAGCTGTTTTTT. Translated, it gives CASSPTGGEYGELFF. The full variable domain, completed using reference TRBV7-3 and TRBJ2-2, is GAGVSQTPSNKVTEKGKYVELRCDPISGHTALYWYRQSLGQGPEFLIYFQGTGAADDSGLPNDRFFAVRPEGSVSTLKIQRTERGDSAVYLCASSPTGGEYGELFFGEGSRLTVL.

This chain joins TRBV6-1 and TRBJ1-2; D perhaps matches TRBD1 (5 bases). CDR1 is MNHNS, CDR2 SASEGT, per germline. V was cut by 6 bases and J by 1 base, with 15 bases left in between. The CDR3 spans 15 residues. CDR3 region: CASRWGTDGNYGYTF. For the CDR3, the DNA is TGTGCCAGCAGGTGGGGGACCGACGGTAACTATGGCTACACCTTC.

On this clone: Other DNA variants within this sample encode the same CDR3. The chain uses TRBV2 and TRBJ2-7, with a weak D call TRBD1 (7 bases). This CDR3 has 13 amino acids. Per the germline V gene, CDR1 is SNHLY and CDR2 is FYNNEI. Trimming removed 3 bases at V and 4 bases at J, with 10 bases between. CDR3 sequence reads: CASSDRGRYEQYF. The CDR3 DNA reads TGTGCCAGCAGTGACAGGGGGAGGTACGAGCAGTACTTC. Full variable domain (rest looked up from reference TRBV2 and TRBJ2-7): EPEVTQTPSHQVTQMGQEVILRCVPISNHLYFYWYRQILGQKVEFLVSFYNNEISEKSEIFDDQFSVERPDGSNFTLKIRSTKLEDSAMYFCASSDRGRYEQYFGPGTRLTVT.

The chain's CDR3 is CASSSTGDSYNEQFF. CDR3 sequence (DNA): TGTGCCAGCAGCTCCACGGGGGATTCCTACAATGAGCAGTTCTTC. This chain joins TRBV5-4 and TRBJ2-1, with D possibly TRBD2 on 6 matching bases. V gave up 3 bases and J gave up 1 base, with 11 bases separating them. The CDR3 is 15 amino acids. Germline V CDR1 and CDR2: SGHNT, YYREEE (reference sequence).

The gene calls are TRBV28 and TRBJ2-7; no clear D gene. The ends were cut back, 5 bases at V and 5 bases at J, with 22 bases in the middle. In germline, CDR1 is MDHEN, CDR2 SYDVKM. The CDR3 loop spans 16 amino acids. The CDR3 sequence: CASSTRWGATVNEQYF. The CDR3 DNA is TGTGCCAGCAGTACCCGATGGGGTGCCACGGTCAACGAGCAGTACTTC.

The chain joins TRBV9 to TRBJ2-3; D not certain. Germline V gene sequence: CDR1 SGDLS, CDR2 YYNGEE. Trimming took off 4 bases at V and 0 bases at J, with 9 bases between the two ends. This CDR3 contains 14 residues. The CDR3 DNA reads TGTGCCAGCAGCCCCCGTGTTAGCACAGATACGCAGTATTTT. This encodes CASSPRVSTDTQYF.

Of note for this clone: Other DNA variants within this sample encode the same CDR3. The V and J genes are TRBV20-1 and TRBJ2-7, with D unresolved. V was clipped by 6 bases and J by 3 bases, with 6 bases between them. Per the germline V gene, CDR1 is DFQATT and CDR2 is SNEGSKA (reference sequence). The CDR3 sequence is 10 residues long. The CDR3 region has the DNA TGCAGTGCCGGAGACTACGAGCAGTACTTC. It translates to CSAGDYEQYF.

The J gene is TRBJ1-2, the V gene TRBV5-4; no firm D call. Germline CDR1 reads SGHNT; CDR2 reads YYREEE (reference sequence). Trimming cost V 0 bases and J 2 bases, with 8 bases left between them. The CDR3 has 14 residues. The CDR3 spells CASSLGAVNYGYTF. CDR3 sequence (DNA): TGTGCCAGCAGCTTGGGGGCTGTCAACTATGGCTACACCTTC.

This clone was observed many times. The V and J genes are TRBV9 and TRBJ1-1; 9 bases line up with TRBD1. J was trimmed by 8 bases and V by 0 bases; bases with no gene match: 14. The germline gives CDR1 SGDLS, CDR2 YYNGEE. The CDR3 has 17 amino acids. CDR3 nucleotide sequence: TGTGCCAGCAGCGTAGCCCGACCGGACAGGGGAGATTTGGAAGCTTTCTTT. It is translated as CASSVARPDRGDLEAFF. Full variable domain (remainder filled in from reference TRBV9 and TRBJ1-1): DSGVTQTPKHLITATGQRVTLRCSPRSGDLSVYWYQQSLDQGLQFLIQYYNGEERAKGNILERFSAQQFPDLHSELNLSSLELGDSALYFCASSVARPDRGDLEAFFGQGTRLTVV.

The chain carries TRBV5-4 and TRBJ1-2; 10 bases map to TRBD1. Germline trimming cut 3 bases from V and 0 bases from J; bases unmatched to any gene: 8. The CDR3 loop spans 17 amino acids. Germline-derived CDR1 and CDR2 are SGHNT and YYREEE (reference sequence). CDR3 in DNA: TGTGCCAGCAGCTCGGGACAGGGGTTTAGGACTAACTATGGCTACACCTTC. Translated: CASSSGQGFRTNYGYTF.

The chain couples TRBV7-8 to TRBJ1-3; the match to TRBD1 covers 9 bases. Germline loops: CDR1 SGHVS, CDR2 FQNEAQ. The CDR3 is made up of 16 amino acids. V lost 3 bases, J lost 8 bases, and 11 bases stayed unmatched. CDR3 amino acids: CASSLVPTGQGDTIYF. The CDR3 nucleotides are TGTGCCAGCAGCTTGGTCCCTACGGGACAGGGAGACACCATATATTTT.

The chain uses TRBV19 and TRBJ2-2, with D perhaps TRBD2 (6 bases). Trimming stripped 5 bases from V and 5 bases from J, with 18 bases between. Per the germline V gene, CDR1 is LNHDA and CDR2 is SQIVND (reference sequence). The CDR3 length is 16 residues. CDR3 in amino acids: CASSLVSGGGTGELFF. CDR3 DNA: TGTGCCAGTAGTTTAGTCTCCGGGGGAGGTACCGGGGAGCTGTTTTTT.

The chain recombines TRBV9 with TRBJ2-1; D perhaps matches TRBD2 (6 bases). Per germline, CDR1 SGDLS and CDR2 YYNGEE. The CDR3 has 14 amino acids. Trimming pared 3 bases from V and 3 bases from J, leaving 10 bases between. The CDR3 DNA is TGTGCCAGCAGCGAGCAGGGACTCTACAATGAGCAGTTCTTC. Amino acids: CASSEQGLYNEQFF.

Written as DNA, the CDR3 is TGTGCCAGCTCACCAAAGGGGGCTGGGAATGAGCAGTTCTTC. Amino acid sequence: CASSPKGAGNEQFF. The chain links TRBV18 to TRBJ2-1; 7 bases agree with TRBD1. Germline lookup yields CDR1 KGHSH and CDR2 LQKENI. J lost 7 bases, V lost 2 bases, and 5 bases had no gene match. This CDR3 comprises 14 residues.